The clone carrying this T cell receptor (beta chain) has a single count. Its target is not known. Between the trimmed V and J ends, which lost 5 bases and 8 bases, there was a span of 16 bases. The CDR3 contains 14 residues. Looked up from germline, CDR1 is MNHEY and CDR2 is SMNVEV (reference sequence). The data stem from a study of regulatory and conventional T cells in RAG deficiency. Overall study results and limits: Sorted Omenn CD25-high CD127-low cells may not be bona fide Tregs. Omenn syndrome and CID/AS patients had around 100-fold fewer unique Treg TCR beta sequences, versus approximately 9.8-fold elsewhere. In Omenn syndrome, Treg and Tconv repertoires overlapped >80%.

Patients had RAG deficiency: one SCID, two Omenn, roughly five CID/atypical SCID. The table came from immunoSEQ multiplex PCR; TCRdb's copy has only in-frame clones and leaves some out. The sample contains some 6,100 clones, 80% to 95% of which appear only once. The sequence came from a human donor with RAG deficiency presenting as severe combined immunodeficiency. The V gene is TRBV27, the J gene TRBJ2-4; D possibly corresponds to TRBD2 (6 bases). Input material: CD8+ T cells sorted from blood. CDR3 DNA: TGTGCCAGCAGTCCAAATCCGGGAGCCCACATTCAGTACTTC. This gives the protein CASSPNPGAHIQYF.